This T cell receptor beta chain was documented in a study of cytomegalovirus exposure and HLA in healthy donors. Overall study findings and caveats: Looking again later, the authors saw that most CMV-associated TCR beta chains seemed HLA-restricted. Per a later analysis, HLA-associated TCR beta chains showed more clonal expansion than other, equally common TCR beta chains.

About this clone: Its antigen is unknown.

Each of the donors was a healthy bone marrow donor. 13 Jbeta primers and 60 Vbeta primers were used for the PCR. Only in-frame clones appear in the TCRdb table, and some are missing; sequencing was by immunoSEQ multiplex PCR. The profile shows 95,000 to 100,000 clones, more than 70% of them singletons. This CDR3 is 17 amino acids long. CDR1 SGHAT and CDR2 FQNNGV come from the germline V gene. Between the trimmed V and J ends, which lost 4 bases and 0 bases, there was a span of 13 bases. The chain has TRBV11-2 and TRBJ1-6; D gene uncertain. The sequenced material came from PBMCs. This sequence was found in a female donor in good health and CMV-seronegative. CDR3 protein: CASSYGLPSSYNSPLHF. The CDR3 DNA is TGTGCCAGCAGCTACGGACTGCCGAGCTCCTATAATTCACCCCTCCACTTT.